This is a list of T cell receptor beta chains from one sample in a study of vaccination effects on CD4 cells after COVID-19. Assay used: immunoSEQ multiplex PCR; TCRdb lists only in-frame clones, some missing. The sample includes more than 20,000 clones, more than 60% of them seen just once. Antigens of these TCRs are unknown. Sequencing was performed on CD4+ T cells from PBMCs cultured with SARS-CoV-2 spike peptides, taken after COVID-19 vaccination. Every receptor here comes from a human donor who received a COVID-19 vaccine. The CDR3 runs from the conserved cysteine through the conserved F or W. A D gene is named only where the DNA matches it firmly. Size tells how often a clone was seen (once, few, many) or the class of an expanded clone, and some rows leave it out.

CDR3	DNA	V	J	D	length	size
CASSEQVMSSPLHF	TGTGCCAGCAGTGAACAAGTCATGAGTTCACCCCTCCACTTT	TRBV6-1	TRBJ1-6	.	14	.
CASAQQGQVGSPLHF	TGTGCCAGCGCCCAGCAGGGGCAAGTTGGATCACCCCTCCACTTT	TRBV7-9	TRBJ1-6	.	15	.
CASSQVRTEAFF	TGTGCCAGCAGCCAAGTCCGCACTGAAGCTTTCTTT	TRBV3-1/TRBV3-2	TRBJ1-1	.	12	.
CASSPGWGATYEQYF	TGTGCCAGCTCACCGGGATGGGGGGCTACCTACGAGCAGTACTTC	TRBV18	TRBJ2-7	.	15	.
CATGVGNIQYF	TGTGCGACCGGGGTTGGAAACATTCAGTACTTC	TRBV19	TRBJ2-4	.	11	.
CASSSDRGRTYRGSGELFF	TGTGCCAGCAGCTCGGACAGGGGGCGGACTTATCGAGGGTCCGGGGAGCTGTTTTTT	TRBV7-6	TRBJ2-2	TRBD1	19	.
CASQWSGQTYEQYF	TGTGCCAGCCAGTGGTCAGGTCAAACCTACGAGCAGTACTTC	TRBV2	TRBJ2-7	.	14	few
CSVDQTSGYEQFF	TGCAGCGTTGATCAGACTAGCGGCTATGAGCAGTTCTTC	TRBV29-1	TRBJ2-1	TRBD2	13	.
CSYLTTGSGYTF	TGCAGCTACCTTACGACAGGGAGTGGCTACACCTTC	TRBV29-1	TRBJ1-2	TRBD1	12	.
CASRSGINYGYTF	TGTGCCAGCAGGTCGGGGATCAACTATGGCTACACCTTC	TRBV6-5	TRBJ1-2	.	13	few
CASSLNPGTEAFF	TGTGCCAGCAGCTTAAACCCGGGGACTGAAGCTTTCTTT	TRBV11-3	TRBJ1-1	.	13	.
CASSYRARDYNEQFF	TGTGCCAGCAGTTACAGGGCGCGGGACTACAATGAGCAGTTCTTC	TRBV6-2/TRBV6-3	TRBJ2-1	.	15	once
CASSLRPETGDTEAFF	TGCGCCAGCAGCTTGCGTCCGGAGACAGGGGACACTGAAGCTTTCTTT	TRBV5-1	TRBJ1-1	TRBD1	16	.
CASSIGVASVLAGGGQFF	TGTGCCAGCAGCATAGGTGTGGCCTCCGTACTAGCGGGAGGGGGGCAGTTCTTC	TRBV11-2	TRBJ2-1	TRBD2	18	.
CASSTGPPRRTDTQYF	TGTGCCAGCAGCACGGGGCCCCCTAGACGAACAGATACGCAGTATTTT	TRBV5-4	TRBJ2-3	.	16	.
CSAGTSGDSTQYF	TGCAGCGCTGGGACTAGCGGGGACTCTACGCAGTATTTT	TRBV29-1	TRBJ2-3	TRBD2	13	.
CASSLARVRKNEQFF	TGTGCCAGCAGCTTAGCCCGGGTGCGAAAAAATGAGCAGTTCTTC	TRBV7-6	TRBJ2-1	.	15	.
CASGDSLLNEQFF	TGTGCCAGCGGGGACTCGCTCCTCAATGAGCAGTTCTTC	TRBV19	TRBJ2-1	.	13	.
CATSASRRSPSQPEETQYF	TGTGCCACCAGTGCCTCGCGAAGATCCCCCTCACAGCCCGAAGAGACCCAGTACTTC	TRBV24-1	TRBJ2-5	.	19	.
CASSRAAEAFF	TGCGCCAGCAGCCGGGCAGCTGAAGCTTTCTTT	TRBV4-1	TRBJ1-1	.	11	.
CASKGLAGGRSSYEQYF	TGTGCCAGCAAGGGACTAGCGGGGGGCCGTAGCTCCTACGAGCAGTACTTC	TRBV2	TRBJ2-7	TRBD2	17	.
CASSLRLDRGNEQFF	TGCGCCAGCAGCTTGAGACTAGACAGGGGCAATGAGCAGTTCTTC	TRBV5-1	TRBJ2-1	TRBD1	15	few
CASSPSGSPEAFF	TGTGCCAGCAGTCCATCTGGGTCGCCCGAAGCTTTCTTT	TRBV13	TRBJ1-1	.	13	.
CASSPRGQGASTEAFF	TGTGCCAGCTCACCAAGGGGACAGGGGGCGTCCACTGAAGCTTTCTTT	TRBV18	TRBJ1-1	TRBD1	16	once
CAISESDSTGAASSGANVLTF	TGTGCCATCAGTGAGTCGGATTCTACAGGGGCTGCCTCCTCTGGGGCCAACGTCCTGACTTTC	TRBV10-3	TRBJ2-6	TRBD1	21	.
CASSRSYEQYF	TGTGCCAGCAGCCGGTCCTACGAGCAGTACTTC	TRBV7-9	TRBJ2-7	.	11	once
CASSLENTDTQYF	TGTGCCAGCAGCCTAGAAAACACAGATACGCAGTATTTT	TRBV7-8	TRBJ2-3	.	13	.
CASSVVHLRSYEQYF	TGTGCCAGCAGCGTCGTACATCTTCGCTCCTACGAGCAGTACTTC	TRBV5-5	TRBJ2-7	.	15	.
CASRNSGTATDTQYF	TGTGCCAGCAGAAATTCCGGGACAGCCACAGATACGCAGTATTTT	TRBV6-5	TRBJ2-3	TRBD1	15	.
CAWSSIWDTEAFF	TGTGCCTGGAGTTCGATTTGGGACACTGAAGCTTTCTTT	TRBV30	TRBJ1-1	.	13	.
CASSPLGLQSTDTQYF	TGCGCCAGCAGCCCCTTGGGACTACAAAGCACAGATACGCAGTATTTT	TRBV5-1	TRBJ2-3	TRBD2	16	.
CAWKKTGSHNEQFF	TGTGCCTGGAAAAAAACAGGGTCACACAATGAGCAGTTCTTC	TRBV30	TRBJ2-1	.	14	.
CASSHGTGGFDQPQHF	TGTGCCAGCAGCCATGGGACAGGGGGCTTCGATCAGCCCCAGCATTTT	TRBV5-4	TRBJ1-5	TRBD1	16	.
CAISEGHSSGANVLTF	TGTGCCATCAGTGAGGGGCACAGCTCTGGGGCCAACGTCCTGACTTTC	TRBV10-3	TRBJ2-6	.	16	.
CASSYMGLATQETQYF	TGTGCCAGCAGTTACATGGGACTAGCAACACAAGAGACCCAGTACTTC	TRBV6-5	TRBJ2-5	TRBD2	16	.
CASSVGTIQETQYF	TGTGCCAGCAGCGTAGGTACGATCCAAGAGACCCAGTACTTC	TRBV9	TRBJ2-5	.	14	.
CASDPSGRPIYEQYF	TGTGCTAGTGACCCTAGCGGGAGGCCTATCTACGAGCAGTACTTC	TRBV12-5	TRBJ2-7	TRBD2	15	.
CASSSSIGSSYNSPLHF	TGTGCCAGCAGCTCATCGATCGGGAGCTCCTATAATTCACCCCTCCACTTT	TRBV14	TRBJ1-6	.	17	.
CASSQQNNNSPLHF	TGTGCCAGCAGCCAACAGAATAATAATTCACCCCTCCACTTT	TRBV27	TRBJ1-6	.	14	.
CASSLVGEPQHF	TGTGCCAGTAGTTTAGTCGGTGAGCCCCAGCATTTT	TRBV19	TRBJ1-5	.	12	once
CASSLGSGGADEQFF	TGTGCCAGCAGCTTAGGGAGCGGGGGGGCCGATGAGCAGTTCTTC	TRBV7-9	TRBJ2-1	TRBD2	15	.
CATGEGPNSGANVLTF	TGTGCCACCGGGGAGGGCCCTAACTCTGGGGCCAACGTCCTGACTTTC	TRBV10-3	TRBJ2-6	TRBD2	16	.
CASSRGQGLNTEAFF	TGTGCCAGCAGTCGAGGACAGGGCTTGAACACTGAAGCTTTCTTT	TRBV6-5	TRBJ1-1	TRBD1	15	once